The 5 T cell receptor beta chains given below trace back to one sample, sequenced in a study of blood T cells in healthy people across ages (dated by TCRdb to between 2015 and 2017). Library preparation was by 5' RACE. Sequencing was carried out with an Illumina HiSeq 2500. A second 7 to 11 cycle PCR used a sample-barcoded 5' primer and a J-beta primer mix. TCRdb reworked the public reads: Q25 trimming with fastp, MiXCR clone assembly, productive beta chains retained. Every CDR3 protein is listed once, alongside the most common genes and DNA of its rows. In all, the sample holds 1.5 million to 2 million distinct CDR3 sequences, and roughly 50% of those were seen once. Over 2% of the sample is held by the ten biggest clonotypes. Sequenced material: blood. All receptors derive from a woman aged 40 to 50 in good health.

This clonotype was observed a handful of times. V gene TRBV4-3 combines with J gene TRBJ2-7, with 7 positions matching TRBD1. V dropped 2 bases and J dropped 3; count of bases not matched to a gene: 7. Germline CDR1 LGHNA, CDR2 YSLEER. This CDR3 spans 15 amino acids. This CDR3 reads CASSQRQGVVYEQYF. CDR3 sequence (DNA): TGCGCCAGCAGCCAACGACAGGGAGTCGTCTACGAGCAGTACTTC.

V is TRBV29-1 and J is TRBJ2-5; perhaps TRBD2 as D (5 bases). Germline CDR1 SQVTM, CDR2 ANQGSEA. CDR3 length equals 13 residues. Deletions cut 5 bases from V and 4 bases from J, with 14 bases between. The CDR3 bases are TGCAGCGTTCCAGAGGGTCTGAGAGAGACCCAGTACTTC. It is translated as CSVPEGLRETQYF.

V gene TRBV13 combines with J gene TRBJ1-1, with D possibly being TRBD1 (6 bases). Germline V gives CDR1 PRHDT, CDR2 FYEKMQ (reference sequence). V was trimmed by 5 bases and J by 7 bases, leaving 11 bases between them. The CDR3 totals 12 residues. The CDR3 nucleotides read TGTGCCAGCAGCCAGGGGCAGGGTGAAGCTTTCTTT. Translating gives CASSQGQGEAFF.

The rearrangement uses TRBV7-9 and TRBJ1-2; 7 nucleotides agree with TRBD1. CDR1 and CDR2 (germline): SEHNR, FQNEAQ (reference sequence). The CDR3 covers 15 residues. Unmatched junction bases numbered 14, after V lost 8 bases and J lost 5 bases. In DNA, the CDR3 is TGTGCCAGCTGCAGTCACGGCACAGGGGTTTATGGCTACACCTTC. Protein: CASCSHGTGVYGYTF.

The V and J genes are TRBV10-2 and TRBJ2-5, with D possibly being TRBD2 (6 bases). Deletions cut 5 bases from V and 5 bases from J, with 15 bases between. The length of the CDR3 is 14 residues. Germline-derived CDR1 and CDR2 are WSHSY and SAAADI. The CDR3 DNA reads TGCGCCAGCAGTCAAATAGGTGGGGGGGAGACCCAGTACTTC. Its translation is CASSQIGGGETQYF.